Reported below is one T cell receptor beta chain. The CDR3 sequence is 15 residues long. The V end lost 4 bases, the J end lost 0 bases, and 13 bases lay between the germline ends. From germline, CDR1 is SGHDT and CDR2 YYEEEE. The time point is: peripheral blood 6 weeks after treatment start. The sample comes from a study of PD-L1 blockade in urothelial cancer. The protocol was immunoSEQ multiplex PCR, while the TCRdb copy is restricted to in-frame clones and leaves out a portion. In the table there are around 80,000 clones, under 95% of which are singletons. The origin of this receptor is a woman of 80 years or more with urothelial cancer. The chain couples TRBV5-6 to TRBJ1-1, with D possibly matching TRBD1 (5 bases). The sample consisted of PBMCs, taken around atezolizumab (anti-PD-L1) treatment. CDR3 DNA sequence: TGTGCCAGCAGCCTGGTGTGGGGCATGAACACTGAAGCTTTCTTT. Its protein is CASSLVWGMNTEAFF.